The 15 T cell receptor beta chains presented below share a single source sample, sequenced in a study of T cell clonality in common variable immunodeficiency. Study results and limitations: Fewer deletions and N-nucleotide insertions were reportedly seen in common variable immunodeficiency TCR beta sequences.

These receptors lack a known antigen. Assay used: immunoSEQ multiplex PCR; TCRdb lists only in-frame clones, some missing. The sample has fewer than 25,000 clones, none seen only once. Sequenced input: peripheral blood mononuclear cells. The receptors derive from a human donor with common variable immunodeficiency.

The DNA read from the CDR3 is TGTGCCAGTAGTATAGACCATAACACCGGGGAG. Translating it yields CASSIDHNTGE. In full, the CDR3 reads CASSIDHNTGELFF. The chain has TRBV19 and TRBJ2-2; D gene unclear. The read halts 3 residues ahead of the CDR3 end, with the missing end drawn from the germline J gene. The CDR3 totals 14 residues. The V and J ends lost 0 bases and 2 bases respectively, with 4 bases between them. The germline V gene has CDR1 LNHDA and CDR2 SQIVND (reference sequence).

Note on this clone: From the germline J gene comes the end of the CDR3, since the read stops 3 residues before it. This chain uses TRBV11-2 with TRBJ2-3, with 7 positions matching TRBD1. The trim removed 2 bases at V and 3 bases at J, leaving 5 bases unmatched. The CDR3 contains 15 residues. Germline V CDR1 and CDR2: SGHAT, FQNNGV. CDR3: CASSLRQGLTDTQYF. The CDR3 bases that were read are TGTGCCAGCAGCTTAAGACAGGGTTTAACAGATACG.

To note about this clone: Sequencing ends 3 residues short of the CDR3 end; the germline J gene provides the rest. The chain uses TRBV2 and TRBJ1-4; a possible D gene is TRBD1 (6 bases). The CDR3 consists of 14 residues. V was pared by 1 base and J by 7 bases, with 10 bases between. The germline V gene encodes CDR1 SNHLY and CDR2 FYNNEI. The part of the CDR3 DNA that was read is TGTGCCAGCAGTGAAGAGGGGGTTAGTGAAAAA. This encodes CASSEEGVSEK. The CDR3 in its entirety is CASSEEGVSEKLFF.

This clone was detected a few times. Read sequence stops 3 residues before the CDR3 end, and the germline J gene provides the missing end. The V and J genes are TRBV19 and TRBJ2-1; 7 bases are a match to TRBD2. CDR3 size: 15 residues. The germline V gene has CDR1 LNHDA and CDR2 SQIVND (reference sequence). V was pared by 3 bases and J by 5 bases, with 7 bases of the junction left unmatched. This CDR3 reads CASSILAGLNNEQFF. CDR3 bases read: TGTGCCAGTAGTATTTTAGCGGGCTTGAACAATGAG.

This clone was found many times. The sequenced part of the CDR3 DNA is TGTGCCATCAGTGAGGGGGCTAATGGAAACACC. Amino acid sequence: CAISEGANGNT. The complete CDR3 sequence is CAISEGANGNTIYF. The chain joins TRBV10-3 to TRBJ1-3; TRBD1 is a possible D gene (5 bases). The read halts 3 residues ahead of the CDR3 end, with the missing end drawn from the germline J gene. Trimming took off 2 bases at V and 3 bases at J, with 8 bases between the two ends. Germline V gene sequence: CDR1 ENHRY, CDR2 SYGVKD. There are 14 residues in the CDR3.

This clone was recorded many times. The CDR3 sequence is CASSFLAGVHEQYF. The DNA read from the CDR3 is TGTGCCAGCAGCTTCCTAGCGGGAGTCCACGAG. This chain connects TRBV7-2 to TRBJ2-7; 10 bases line up with TRBD2. The DNA ends 3 residues before the CDR3 does, and the rest of the CDR3 is filled in from the germline J gene. The CDR3 runs to 14 residues. Germline V lookup: CDR1 SGHTA, CDR2 FQGNSA. V lost 3 bases, J lost 5 bases, and 4 bases stayed unmatched. The full variable domain, completed using reference TRBV7-2 and TRBJ2-7, is GAGVSQSPSNKVTEKGKDVELRCDPISGHTALYWYRQSLGQGLEFLIYFQGNSAPDKSGLPSDRFSAERTGGSVSTLTIQRTQQEDSAVYLCASSFLAGVHEQYFGPGTRLTVT.

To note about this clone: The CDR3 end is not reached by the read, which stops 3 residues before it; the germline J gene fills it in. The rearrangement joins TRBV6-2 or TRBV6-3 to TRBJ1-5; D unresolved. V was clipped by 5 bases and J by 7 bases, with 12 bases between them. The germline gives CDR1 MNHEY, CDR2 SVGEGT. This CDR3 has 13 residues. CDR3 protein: CASSRNLNQPQHF. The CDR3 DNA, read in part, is TGTGCCAGCAGTCGAAACCTAAACCAGCCC.

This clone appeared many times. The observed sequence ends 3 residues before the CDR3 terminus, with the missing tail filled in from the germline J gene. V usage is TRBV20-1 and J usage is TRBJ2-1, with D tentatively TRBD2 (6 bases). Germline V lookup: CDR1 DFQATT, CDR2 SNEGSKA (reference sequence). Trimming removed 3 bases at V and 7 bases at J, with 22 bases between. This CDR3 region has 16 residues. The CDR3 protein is CSASKGFGLRWNEQFF. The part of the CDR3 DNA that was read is TGCAGTGCTAGTAAAGGGTTCGGACTACGGTGGAATGAG.

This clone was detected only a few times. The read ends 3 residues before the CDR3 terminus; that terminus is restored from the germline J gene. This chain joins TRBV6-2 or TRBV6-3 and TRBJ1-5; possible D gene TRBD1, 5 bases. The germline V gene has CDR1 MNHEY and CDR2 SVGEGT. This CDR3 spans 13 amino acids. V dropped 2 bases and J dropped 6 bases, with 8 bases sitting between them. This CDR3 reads CASSYGRGQPQHF. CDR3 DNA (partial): TGTGCCAGCAGTTACGGGAGGGGTCAGCCC.

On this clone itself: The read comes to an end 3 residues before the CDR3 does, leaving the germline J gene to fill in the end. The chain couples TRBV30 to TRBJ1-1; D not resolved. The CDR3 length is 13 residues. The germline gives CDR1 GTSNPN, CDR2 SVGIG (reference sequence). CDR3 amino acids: CAWRDNPLGEAFF. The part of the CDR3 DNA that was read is TGTGCCTGGAGAGACAACCCACTGGGTGAG.

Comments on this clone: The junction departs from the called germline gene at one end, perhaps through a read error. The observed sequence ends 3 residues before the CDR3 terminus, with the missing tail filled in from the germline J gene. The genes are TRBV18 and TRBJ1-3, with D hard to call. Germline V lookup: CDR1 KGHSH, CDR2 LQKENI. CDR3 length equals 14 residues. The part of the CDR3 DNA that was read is TGTGCCAGCTCACCAGTCCCCCCAGGAAATACC. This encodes CASSPVPPGNT. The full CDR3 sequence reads CASSPVPPGNTIYF.

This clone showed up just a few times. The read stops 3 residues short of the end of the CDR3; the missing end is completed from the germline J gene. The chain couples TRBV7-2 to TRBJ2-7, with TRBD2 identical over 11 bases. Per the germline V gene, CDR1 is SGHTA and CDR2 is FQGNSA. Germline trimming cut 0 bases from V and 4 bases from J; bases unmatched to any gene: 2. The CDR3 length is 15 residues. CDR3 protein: CASSLAGTSGYEQYF. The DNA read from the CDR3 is TGTGCCAGCAGCTTAGCCGGGACTAGCGGTTACGAG.

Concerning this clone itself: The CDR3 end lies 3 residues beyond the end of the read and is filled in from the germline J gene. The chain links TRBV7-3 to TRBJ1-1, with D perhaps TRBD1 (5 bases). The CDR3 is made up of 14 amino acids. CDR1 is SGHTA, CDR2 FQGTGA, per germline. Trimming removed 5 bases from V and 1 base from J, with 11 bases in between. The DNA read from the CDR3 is TGTGCCAGCAGCCCCGGGACTTGGAACACTGAA. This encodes CASSPGTWNTE. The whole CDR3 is CASSPGTWNTEAFF.

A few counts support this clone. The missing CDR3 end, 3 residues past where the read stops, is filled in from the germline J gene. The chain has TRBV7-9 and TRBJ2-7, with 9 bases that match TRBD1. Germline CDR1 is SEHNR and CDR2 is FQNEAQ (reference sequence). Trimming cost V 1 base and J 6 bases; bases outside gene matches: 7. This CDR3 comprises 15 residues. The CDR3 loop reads CASSLGWDRVAEQYF. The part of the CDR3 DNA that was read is TGTGCCAGCAGCTTAGGATGGGACAGGGTAGCCGAG.

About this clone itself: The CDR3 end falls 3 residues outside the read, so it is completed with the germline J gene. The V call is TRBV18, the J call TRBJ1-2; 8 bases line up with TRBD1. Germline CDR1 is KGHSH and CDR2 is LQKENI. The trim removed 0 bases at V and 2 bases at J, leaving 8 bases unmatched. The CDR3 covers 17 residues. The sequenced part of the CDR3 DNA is TGTGCCAGCTCACCACCGCTCAGGGGGCGGCAAAACTATGGC. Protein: CASSPPLRGRQNYG. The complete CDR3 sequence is CASSPPLRGRQNYGYTF.